Sequencing of this T cell receptor (beta chain) was carried out in a study of graft-versus-host responses after intestinal transplantation. Notes on the study in general: The marrow of recipients harbored GvH clones, and ileum or blood showed some of them first.

This clone was detected only a few times. The antigen is undetermined. The sample has other DNA sequences that encode this CDR3 too. Data came from immunoSEQ multiplex PCR; TCRdb stores just in-frame clones and leaves some out. The sample shows over 90,000 clones, around nine tenths of them seen only once. The origin of this receptor is a human donor who received an intestinal transplant. The sample in question was unstimulated CD8+ T cells sorted from spleen or lymph node cells, obtained before intestinal transplant.

The CDR3 bases are TGTGCCAGCAGCTTAGGGGCGGGAAGCTCCTACGAGCAGTACTTC. Translated: CASSLGAGSSYEQYF. The V gene is TRBV11-2, the J gene TRBJ2-7; D is possibly TRBD2 (6 bases). This CDR3 region has 15 residues. Germline V CDR1 and CDR2: SGHAT, FQNNGV. Trimming cost V 1 base and J 0 bases, with 10 bases left between them.